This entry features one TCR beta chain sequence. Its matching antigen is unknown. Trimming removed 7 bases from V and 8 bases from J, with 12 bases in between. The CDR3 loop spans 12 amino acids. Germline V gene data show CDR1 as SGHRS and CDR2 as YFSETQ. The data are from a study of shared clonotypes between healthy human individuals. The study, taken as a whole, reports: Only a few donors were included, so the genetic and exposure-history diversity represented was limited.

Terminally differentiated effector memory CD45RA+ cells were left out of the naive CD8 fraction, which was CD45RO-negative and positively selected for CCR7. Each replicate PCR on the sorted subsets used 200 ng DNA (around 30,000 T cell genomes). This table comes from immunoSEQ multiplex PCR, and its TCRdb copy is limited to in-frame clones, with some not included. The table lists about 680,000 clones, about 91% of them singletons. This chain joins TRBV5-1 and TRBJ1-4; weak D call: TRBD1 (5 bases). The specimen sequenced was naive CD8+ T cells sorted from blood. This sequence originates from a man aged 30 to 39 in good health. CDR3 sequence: CASRSWGEKLFF. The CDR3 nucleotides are TGCGCCAGCCGGAGTTGGGGGGAAAAACTGTTTTTT. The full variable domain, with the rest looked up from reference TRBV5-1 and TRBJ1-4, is KAGVTQTPRYLIKTRGQQVTLSCSPISGHRSVSWYQQTPGQGLQFLFEYFSETQRNKGNFPGRFSGRQFSNSRSEMNVSTLELGDSALYLCASRSWGEKLFFGSGTQLSVL.